The entry below gives a single T cell receptor beta chain sequence along with its context. The sample belongs to a study of shared clonotypes between healthy human individuals. The length of the CDR3 is 15 residues. V dropped 3 bases and J dropped 1; count of bases not matched to a gene: 5. From germline, CDR1 is PRHDT and CDR2 FYEKMQ (reference sequence). Repertoires were generated with immunoSEQ multiplex PCR, while TCRdb's copy carries only in-frame clones and drops some. The table has about 480,000 clones, less than 85% seen once. The TCR was taken from a woman aged 40 to 49 in good health. Some clones in this sample may be carry-over from other donors' samples. Sequences were obtained from PBMCs. The chain couples TRBV13 to TRBJ1-1; 7 bases map to TRBD1. In DNA form, the CDR3 reads TGTGCCAGCAGCTTCATGACAGGGACGAACACTGAAGCTTTCTTT. This translates into CASSFMTGTNTEAFF.